Presented here are 17 T cell receptor beta chains from one specimen sequenced in a study of brain T cells in children with intractable seizures. Sequencing used immunoSEQ multiplex PCR; TCRdb keeps in-frame clones, though not all of them. The sample lists 88,000 or so clones, more than 75% occurring once. The material was peripheral blood, obtained at surgery. The source of these receptors is a girl aged 2-10 years with Rasmussen encephalitis and intractable seizures.

V is TRBV6-5 and J is TRBJ1-5, with D unclear. V shed 2 bases and J shed 3 bases, with 11 bases lying between them. Germline V lookup: CDR1 MNHEY, CDR2 SVGAGI. The CDR3 has 15 residues. The CDR3 protein is CASSYRQAYNQPQHF. The CDR3 DNA reads TGTGCCAGCAGTTACCGGCAGGCCTACAATCAGCCCCAGCATTTT.

V usage is TRBV2 and J usage is TRBJ2-7; 7 bases agree with TRBD1. The CDR3 runs to 14 residues. From germline, CDR1 is SNHLY and CDR2 FYNNEI. The V gene end was trimmed by 6 bases and the J gene end by 3 bases; junction bases not matched to a gene: 8. The CDR3 bases are TGTGCCAGCAGGGGAGACAGGGCGGGCTACGAGCAGTACTTC. Translation gives CASRGDRAGYEQYF.

This chain uses TRBV19 with TRBJ2-1, with 10 positions matching TRBD1. Per the germline V gene, CDR1 is LNHDA and CDR2 is SQIVND (reference sequence). The CDR3 sequence is 15 residues long. V dropped 7 bases and J dropped 2; count of bases not matched to a gene: 5. Here the CDR3 DNA reads TGTGCCAGTACCCGGGGACAGGGGACCTACAATGAGCAGTTCTTC. Amino acid sequence: CASTRGQGTYNEQFF.

V is TRBV11-2 and J is TRBJ2-1, with a tentative D call TRBD2 (6 bases). The CDR3 runs 13 residues. CDR1 is SGHAT and CDR2 is FQNNGV in the germline V gene. The V gene lost 6 bases and the J gene lost 10 bases, with 16 bases spanning the gap. Here the CDR3 reads CASSHTSGGEQFF. The CDR3 DNA follows: TGTGCCAGCAGTCATACCTCTGGAGGGGAGCAGTTCTTC.

The chain carries TRBV18 and TRBJ2-3; 9 bases are shared with TRBD1. The CDR3 is 17 amino acids. Trimming removed 3 bases from V and 3 bases from J; junction bases left unmatched: 10. CDR1 is KGHSH, CDR2 LQKENI, per germline. CDR3 loop: CASSPPGRDRVTDTQYF. The CDR3 region has the DNA TGTGCCAGCTCACCTCCTGGCCGGGACAGGGTTACAGATACGCAGTATTTT.

This chain links TRBV19 with TRBJ2-3; the D gene is possibly TRBD2 (5 bases). In germline, CDR1 is LNHDA, CDR2 SQIVND (reference sequence). The CDR3 has 15 residues. The V and J ends lost 5 bases and 4 bases respectively, with 16 bases between them. CDR3 sequence reads: CASSPPGRGPDTQYF. CDR3 DNA sequence: TGTGCCAGTAGTCCACCAGGACGGGGTCCAGATACGCAGTATTTT. The full variable domain, with the rest looked up from reference TRBV19 and TRBJ2-3, is DGGITQSPKYLFRKEGQNVTLSCEQNLNHDAMYWYRQDPGQGLRLIYYSQIVNDFQKGDIAEGYSVSREKKESFPLTVTSAQKNPTAFYLCASSPPGRGPDTQYFGPGTRLTVL.

This chain links TRBV7-9 with TRBJ2-1, with D perhaps given as TRBD1 or TRBD2 (5 bases each). CDR3 length: 13 residues. V was trimmed by 4 bases and J by 8 bases, leaving 12 bases between them. The germline V gene encodes CDR1 SEHNR and CDR2 FQNEAQ (reference sequence). This chain's CDR3 is CASSSALGDEQFF. Here the CDR3 DNA reads TGTGCCAGCAGCTCAGCGCTGGGGGATGAGCAGTTCTTC.

J is TRBJ1-2 and V is TRBV20-1; D not certain. Trimming left V 3 bases short and J 2 bases short, with 16 bases between. Germline values: CDR1 DFQATT, CDR2 SNEGSKA (reference sequence). The CDR3 covers 15 residues. The CDR3 is CSASTFGQPNYGYTF. CDR3 sequence (DNA): TGCAGTGCTAGTACCTTTGGGCAGCCAAACTATGGCTACACCTTC.

A few counts support this clone. This rearrangement joins TRBV7-9 to TRBJ1-2; D is ambiguous. V lost 4 bases to trimming and J lost 6 bases, with 9 bases between them. Germline loops: CDR1 SEHNR, CDR2 FQNEAQ (reference sequence). The CDR3 runs 12 residues. For the CDR3, the DNA is TGTGCCAGCAGCTCACAACAGAATGGCTACACCTTC. Its protein is CASSSQQNGYTF. The full variable domain, rest sourced from reference TRBV7-9 and TRBJ1-2, is DTGVSQNPRHKITKRGQNVTFRCDPISEHNRLYWYRQTLGQGPEFLTYFQNEAQLEKSRLLSDRFSAERPKGSFSTLEIQRTEQGDSAMYLCASSSQQNGYTFGSGTRLTVV.

The genes are TRBV4-1 and TRBJ1-1; D gene uncertain. Germline CDR1 is MGHRA and CDR2 is YSYEKL. V dropped 0 bases and J dropped 1 base, with 6 bases sitting between them. This CDR3 spans 14 amino acids. The CDR3 DNA reads as TGCGCCAGCAGCCAAGACGTGGGGAACACTGAAGCTTTCTTT. Protein: CASSQDVGNTEAFF.

The chain uses TRBV3-1 (or the pseudogene TRBV3-2) and TRBJ2-2; D perhaps matches TRBD1 (6 bases). V lost 4 bases and J 2 bases, leaving 11 bases between the germline ends. The CDR3 length is 15 residues. The germline V gene has CDR1 LGHDT and CDR2 YNNKEL (reference sequence). In DNA form, the CDR3 reads TGTGCCAGCAGCCGGGACACACTAAACACCGGGGAGCTGTTTTTT. Amino acids: CASSRDTLNTGELFF.

This chain connects TRBV3-1 (or the pseudogene TRBV3-2) to TRBJ2-1, with 9 nucleotides matching TRBD2. Germline CDR1 is LGHDT and CDR2 is YNNKEL (reference sequence). The CDR3 loop spans 16 amino acids. Germline trimming cut 2 bases from V and 8 bases from J; bases unmatched to any gene: 10. The CDR3 DNA reads TGTGCCAGCAGCCAAAGTCTGCTAGCGGGATCCCATGAGCAGTTCTTC. Translation gives CASSQSLLAGSHEQFF.

This sequence joins TRBV15 and TRBJ2-4; 10 bases line up with TRBD1. V was clipped by 4 bases and J by 2 bases; unmatched bases: 5. This CDR3 has 16 residues. Germline-derived CDR1 and CDR2 are LNHNV and YYDKDF (reference sequence). As DNA, the CDR3 is TGTGCCACCAGCACCCGACAGGGGGCTACCAAAAACATTCAGTACTTC. It translates to CATSTRQGATKNIQYF.

The J gene is TRBJ2-5, the V gene TRBV2; D is uncertain. This CDR3 has 12 residues. Trimming stripped 6 bases from V and 2 bases from J, with 7 bases between. Germline assignment: CDR1 SNHLY and CDR2 FYNNEI. As DNA, the CDR3 is TGTGCCAGCAGGCCTGGACAAGAGACCCAGTACTTC. This sequence encodes CASRPGQETQYF.

V and J are TRBV10-3 and TRBJ2-7; 11 bases align to TRBD2. This CDR3 spans 13 amino acids. After removal of 11 bases from V and 3 bases from J, the junction contained 6 bases not matched to a gene. CDR1 ENHRY and CDR2 SYGVKD come from the germline V gene. CDR3 bases: TGTGCCTACGGGCTAGCGGGGGGCTACGAGCAGTACTTC. Residues: CAYGLAGGYEQYF.

The V gene is TRBV2, the J gene TRBJ2-3; D not certain. CDR1 and CDR2 from the germline V gene are SNHLY and FYNNEI. The CDR3 loop spans 13 amino acids. The germline V and J ends were trimmed by 6 bases and 2 bases, with 9 bases remaining between them. The CDR3 sequence is CASRKEHTDTQYF. The CDR3 DNA is TGTGCCAGCAGGAAAGAGCACACAGATACGCAGTATTTT.

The chain combines TRBV9 with TRBJ2-1; D unclear. The V end was cut by 4 bases, the J end by 7 bases, with 15 bases between. Looked up from germline, CDR1 is SGDLS and CDR2 is YYNGEE. CDR3 length: 14 residues. The CDR3 here is CASSIGFLENEQFF. CDR3 coding DNA: TGTGCCAGCAGCATAGGGTTCCTCGAGAATGAGCAGTTCTTC.